The rows below give T cell receptor beta chains drawn from one sample of a study of T cells in Graves' hyperthyroidism and ophthalmopathy. Using its own MiXCR run on the multiplex PCR reads, TCRdb lists one record per CDR3 protein. This sample carries about 330,000 distinct CDR3 sequences, 12% to 15% of them seen once, and the ten largest clones take 30% to 35%. The sample was blood. The receptors were sampled from a woman aged 40 to 50 with Graves' ophthalmopathy. CDR3s include the opening cysteine and the closing phenylalanine or tryptophan. A D gene is named only where the DNA matches it firmly. Expanded clones get a size class; other rows say once, few or many, or leave the size out.

V	J	D	size	DNA	CDR3
TRBV3-1	TRBJ2-7	-	-	TGTGCCAGCAGCCAAGCAAACACTCCCCCCTACGAGCAGTACTTC	CASSQANTPPYEQYF
TRBV6-1	TRBJ2-2	-	many	TGTGCCAGCAGCTCAGGGGCGCACCGGGAGCTGTTTTTT	CASSSGAHRELFF
TRBV20-1	TRBJ2-3	TRBD2	many	TGCAGTGCCGAAGGGGCTAGCGGGGTTCAAGATACGCAGTATTTT	CSAEGASGVQDTQYF
TRBV2	TRBJ1-5	-	many	TGTGCCAGCACCCTAGGATGGAATCAGCCCCAGCATTTT	CASTLGWNQPQHF
TRBV28	TRBJ1-2	-	many	TGTGCCAGCAGTTTTATGGCAGAGGGCTACACCTTC	CASSFMAEGYTF
TRBV11-3	TRBJ1-1	-	many	TGTGCCAGCAGCTTAGTTCTACATGAAGCTTTCTTT	CASSLVLHEAFF
TRBV5-6	TRBJ1-2	TRBD1	few	TGTGCCAGCAGAACCGACAGGGTCTGGGGCTACACCTTC	CASRTDRVWGYTF
TRBV9	TRBJ2-7	TRBD2	few	TGTGCCAGCAGCCCCTTCTTGGGGGCTAGCGGGATCGAGCAGTACTTC	CASSPFLGASGIEQYF
TRBV15	TRBJ2-7	-	many	TGTGCCACCAGCAGAGATCCAGCAACCTACGAGCAGTACTTC	CATSRDPATYEQYF
TRBV7-9	TRBJ1-2	-	once	TGTGCCAGCAGCTTATGGTCCAGGACTAAAGGCTACACCTTC	CASSLWSRTKGYTF
TRBV7-9	TRBJ2-3	-	-	TGTGCCAGCAGCCCCGCGGGCCCAGATACGCAGTATTTT	CASSPAGPDTQYF
TRBV19	TRBJ2-1	-	many	TGTGCCAGTAGTATAGGGGGCGGGATGGGGGATGAGCAGTTCTTC	CASSIGGGMGDEQFF